This T cell receptor (beta chain) comes out of a study of PD-1 blockade in classical Hodgkin lymphoma. Noted time point: newly diagnosed, previously untreated cHL patient sample. CD8+ T cells were isolated from thawed PBMCs by magnetic negative selection. A word on this clone: What it recognizes is unknown.

Trimming removed 0 bases at V and 5 bases at J, with 7 bases between. The germline CDR1 and CDR2 sequences are MNHEY and SMNVEV (reference sequence). CDR3 size: 13 residues. Whole-study findings and limits: Reported baseline diversity: healthy donors highest, relapsed/refractory patients lowest. Repertoire differences lack defined causes, possibly disease activity or prior therapy.

Libraries were prepared by immunoSEQ multiplex PCR; TCRdb keeps only in-frame clonotypes and omits some of them. The data show 23,000 or so clones, more than 75% seen once. This rearrangement joins TRBV27 to TRBJ1-2; D call uncertain. This TCR derives from a human donor with classical Hodgkin lymphoma. Specimen: CD8+ T cells from blood. The CDR3 DNA reads as TGTGCCAGCAGTTTATCGATTGGGTATGGCTACACCTTC. It yields the protein CASSLSIGYGYTF.